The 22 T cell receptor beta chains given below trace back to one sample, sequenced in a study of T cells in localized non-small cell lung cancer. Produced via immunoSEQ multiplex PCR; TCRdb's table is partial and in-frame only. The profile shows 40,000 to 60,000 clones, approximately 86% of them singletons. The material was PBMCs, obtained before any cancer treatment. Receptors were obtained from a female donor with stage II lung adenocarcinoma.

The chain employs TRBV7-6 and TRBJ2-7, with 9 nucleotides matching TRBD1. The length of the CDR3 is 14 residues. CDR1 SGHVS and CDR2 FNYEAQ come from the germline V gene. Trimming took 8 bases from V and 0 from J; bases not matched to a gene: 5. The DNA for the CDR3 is TGTGCCAGCGGCACGGGACAGGGCTCCTACGAGCAGTACTTC. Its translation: CASGTGQGSYEQYF.

For the CDR3, the DNA is TGTGCCAGCAGCCAGGACAGGGAGGGTTACAATGAGCAGTTCTTC. Encoded protein: CASSQDREGYNEQFF. The chain recombines TRBV6-1 with TRBJ2-1; D perhaps matches TRBD1 (8 bases). CDR3 size: 15 residues. The V and J ends lost 6 bases and 4 bases respectively, with 16 bases between them. Germline-derived CDR1 and CDR2 are MNHNS and SASEGT.

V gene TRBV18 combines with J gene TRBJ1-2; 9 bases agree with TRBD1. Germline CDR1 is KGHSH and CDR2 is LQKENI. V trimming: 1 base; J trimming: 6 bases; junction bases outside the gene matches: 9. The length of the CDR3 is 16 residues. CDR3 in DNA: TGTGCCAGCTCACCACTCTTACAGGGGGCGCAGGATGGCTACACCTTC. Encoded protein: CASSPLLQGAQDGYTF.

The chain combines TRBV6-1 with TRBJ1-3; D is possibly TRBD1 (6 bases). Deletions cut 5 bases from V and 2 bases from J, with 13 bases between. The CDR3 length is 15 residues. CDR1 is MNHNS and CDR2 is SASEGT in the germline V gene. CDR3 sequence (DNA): TGTGCCAGCAGTCCCCAGGGGTTTACTGGAAACACCATATATTTT. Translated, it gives CASSPQGFTGNTIYF.

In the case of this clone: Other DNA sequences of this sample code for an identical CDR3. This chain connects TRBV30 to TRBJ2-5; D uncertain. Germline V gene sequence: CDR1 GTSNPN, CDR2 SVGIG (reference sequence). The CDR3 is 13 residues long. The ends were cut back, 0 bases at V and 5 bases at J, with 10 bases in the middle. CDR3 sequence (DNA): TGTGCCTGGAGTGTAAGAGTGGAGGAGACCCAGTACTTC. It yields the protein CAWSVRVEETQYF.

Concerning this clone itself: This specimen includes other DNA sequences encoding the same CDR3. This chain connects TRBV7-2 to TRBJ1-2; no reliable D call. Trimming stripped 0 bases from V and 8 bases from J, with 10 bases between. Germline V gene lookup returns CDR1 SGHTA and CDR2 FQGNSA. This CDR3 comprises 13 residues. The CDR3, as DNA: TGTGCCAGCAGCTTAGCTGGGTCCGGCGGCTACACCTTC. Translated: CASSLAGSGGYTF.

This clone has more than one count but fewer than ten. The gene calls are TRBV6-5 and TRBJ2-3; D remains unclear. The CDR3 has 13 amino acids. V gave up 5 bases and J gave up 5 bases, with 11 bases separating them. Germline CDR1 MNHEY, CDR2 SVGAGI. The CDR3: CASSLRWGDTQYF. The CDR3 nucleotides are TGTGCCAGCAGTCTTCGGTGGGGAGATACGCAGTATTTT.

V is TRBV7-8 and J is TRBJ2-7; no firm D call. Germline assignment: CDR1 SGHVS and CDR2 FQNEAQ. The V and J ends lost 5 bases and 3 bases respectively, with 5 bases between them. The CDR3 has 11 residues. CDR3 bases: TGTGCCAGCAGCCAAGACTACGAGCAGTACTTC. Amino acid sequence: CASSQDYEQYF.

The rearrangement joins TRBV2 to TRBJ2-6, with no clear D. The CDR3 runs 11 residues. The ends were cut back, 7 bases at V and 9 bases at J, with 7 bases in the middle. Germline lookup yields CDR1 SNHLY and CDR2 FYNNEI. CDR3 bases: TGTGCCAGCACGTATCTCAACGTCCTGACTTTC. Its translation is CASTYLNVLTF.

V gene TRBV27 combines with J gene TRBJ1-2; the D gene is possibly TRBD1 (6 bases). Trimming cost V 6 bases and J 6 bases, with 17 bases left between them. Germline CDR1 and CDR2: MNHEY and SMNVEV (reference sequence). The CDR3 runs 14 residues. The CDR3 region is CASSPIGGRHGYTF. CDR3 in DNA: TGTGCCAGCAGCCCAATAGGGGGTCGGCATGGCTACACCTTC.

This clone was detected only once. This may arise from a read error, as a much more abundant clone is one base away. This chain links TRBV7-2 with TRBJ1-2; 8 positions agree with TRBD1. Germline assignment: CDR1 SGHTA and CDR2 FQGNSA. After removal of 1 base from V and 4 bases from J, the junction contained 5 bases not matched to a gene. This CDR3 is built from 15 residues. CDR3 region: CASSLEGTGFYGYTF. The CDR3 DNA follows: TGTGCCAGCAGCTTAGAGGGGACAGGTTTCTATGGCTACACCTTC. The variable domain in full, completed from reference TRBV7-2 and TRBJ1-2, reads GAGVSQSPSNKVTEKGKDVELRCDPISGHTALYWYRQSLGQGLEFLIYFQGNSAPDKSGLPSDRFSAERTGGSVSTLTIQRTQQEDSAVYLCASSLEGTGFYGYTFGSGTRLTVV.

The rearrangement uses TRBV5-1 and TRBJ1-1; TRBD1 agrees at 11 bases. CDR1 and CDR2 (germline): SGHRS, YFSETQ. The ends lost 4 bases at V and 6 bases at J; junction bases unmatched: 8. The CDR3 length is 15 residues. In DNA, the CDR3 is TGCGCCAGCAGCCAGGGGACAGGGGGTTCCTCTGAAGCTTTCTTT. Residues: CASSQGTGGSSEAFF.

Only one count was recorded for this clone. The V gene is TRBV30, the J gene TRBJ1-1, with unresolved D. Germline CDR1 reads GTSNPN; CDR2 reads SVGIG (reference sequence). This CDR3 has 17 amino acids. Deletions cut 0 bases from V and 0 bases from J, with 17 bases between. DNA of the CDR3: TGTGCCTGGAGTGTAAGAGGTAGGGTGAAGATGAACACTGAAGCTTTCTTT. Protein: CAWSVRGRVKMNTEAFF. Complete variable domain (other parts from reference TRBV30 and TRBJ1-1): SQTIHQWPATLVQPVGSPLSLECTVEGTSNPNLYWYRQAAGRGLQLLFYSVGIGQISSEVPQNLSASRPQDRQFILSSKKLLLSDSGFYLCAWSVRGRVKMNTEAFFGQGTRLTVV.

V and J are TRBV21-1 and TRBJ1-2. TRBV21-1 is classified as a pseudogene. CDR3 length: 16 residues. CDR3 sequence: CASSSLFGGQGYGYTF. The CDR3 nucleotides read TGTGCCAGCAGCAGCCTATTCGGGGGGCAGGGGTATGGCTACACCTTC.

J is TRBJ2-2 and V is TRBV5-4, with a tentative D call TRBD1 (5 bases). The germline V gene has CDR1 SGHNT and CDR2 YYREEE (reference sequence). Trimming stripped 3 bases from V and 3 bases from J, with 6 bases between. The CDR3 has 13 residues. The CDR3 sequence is CASSSTDTGELFF. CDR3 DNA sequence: TGTGCCAGCAGCTCGACAGACACCGGGGAGCTGTTTTTT.

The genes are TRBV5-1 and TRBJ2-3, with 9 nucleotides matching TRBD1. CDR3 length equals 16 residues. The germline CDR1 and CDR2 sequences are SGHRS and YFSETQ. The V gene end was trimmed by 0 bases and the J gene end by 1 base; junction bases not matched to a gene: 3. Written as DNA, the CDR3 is TGCGCCAGCAGCTTGGGGGGACAGGGCGGCACAGATACGCAGTATTTT. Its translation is CASSLGGQGGTDTQYF.

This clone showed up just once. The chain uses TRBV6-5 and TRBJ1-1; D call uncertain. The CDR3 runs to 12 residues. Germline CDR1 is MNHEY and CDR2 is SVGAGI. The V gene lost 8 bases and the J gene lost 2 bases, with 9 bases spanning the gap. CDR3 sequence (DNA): TGTGCCAGCGGGAGGGCTAACACTGAAGCTTTCTTT. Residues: CASGRANTEAFF.

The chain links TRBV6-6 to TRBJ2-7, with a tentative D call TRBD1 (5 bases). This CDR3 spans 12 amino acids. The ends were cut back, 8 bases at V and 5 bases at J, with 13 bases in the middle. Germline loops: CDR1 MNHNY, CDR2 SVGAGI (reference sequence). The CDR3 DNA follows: TGTGCCAGCGGCCTCAGGGTCAACGAGCAGTACTTC. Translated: CASGLRVNEQYF.

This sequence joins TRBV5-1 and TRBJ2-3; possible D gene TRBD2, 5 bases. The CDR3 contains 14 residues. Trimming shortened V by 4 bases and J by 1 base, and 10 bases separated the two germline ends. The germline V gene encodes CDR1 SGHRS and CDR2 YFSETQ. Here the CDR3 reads CASSLEVRTDTQYF. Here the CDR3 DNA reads TGCGCCAGCAGCCTGGAGGTCCGCACAGATACGCAGTATTTT.

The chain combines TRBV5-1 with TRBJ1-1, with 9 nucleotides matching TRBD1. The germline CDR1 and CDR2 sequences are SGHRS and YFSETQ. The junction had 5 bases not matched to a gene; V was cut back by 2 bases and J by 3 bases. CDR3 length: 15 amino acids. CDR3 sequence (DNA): TGCGCCAGCAGCTTAATACAGGGGGCGGACACTGAAGCTTTCTTT. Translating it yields CASSLIQGADTEAFF.

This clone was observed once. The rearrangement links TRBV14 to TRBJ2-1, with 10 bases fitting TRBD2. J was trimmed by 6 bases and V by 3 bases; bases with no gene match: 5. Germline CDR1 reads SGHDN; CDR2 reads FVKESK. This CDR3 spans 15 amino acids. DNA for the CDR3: TGTGCCAGCAGCCAGCAGCGGGGGGGCCTCAATGAGCAGTTCTTC. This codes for CASSQQRGGLNEQFF.

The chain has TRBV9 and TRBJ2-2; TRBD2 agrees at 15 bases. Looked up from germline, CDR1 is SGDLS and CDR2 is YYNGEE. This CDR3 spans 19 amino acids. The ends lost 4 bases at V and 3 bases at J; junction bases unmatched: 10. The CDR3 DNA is TGTGCCAGCAGCCCCAGTAGGGGACTAGCGGGGGGTTACACCGGGGAGCTGTTTTTT. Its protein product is CASSPSRGLAGGYTGELFF. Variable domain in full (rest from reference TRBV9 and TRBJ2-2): DSGVTQTPKHLITATGQRVTLRCSPRSGDLSVYWYQQSLDQGLQFLIQYYNGEERAKGNILERFSAQQFPDLHSELNLSSLELGDSALYFCASSPSRGLAGGYTGELFFGEGSRLTVL.